The T cell receptor beta chain described here comes from a study of identical twins. General study points: Twins' surplus sharing was weaker for beta out-of-frame sequences. Because invariant MAIT and iNKT cells could be present, zero-insertion analyses could be partly confounded.

MiXCR, run by TCRdb on the 5' RACE reads, gives a single entry per CDR3 protein. The profile covers approximately 550,000 distinct CDR3 sequences, with approximately 20% appearing a single time and around 0.48% taken by the ten largest. About this clonotype: Its antigen remains unidentified.

These data also featured in a second study, about yellow fever vaccine responses in identical twins.

The sequence was obtained from a woman between 18 and 30 years old in good health. What was sequenced was CD4+ T cells sorted from blood.

CDR3: CASRGTSGGAQFF. The DNA for the CDR3 is TGTGCCAGCAGGGGGACTAGCGGGGGGGCACAGTTCTTC. The chain links TRBV2 to TRBJ2-1; TRBD2 aligns across 16 bases. Per germline, CDR1 SNHLY and CDR2 FYNNEI. The CDR3 runs to 13 residues. The trim removed 6 bases at V and 13 bases at J, leaving 3 bases unmatched.